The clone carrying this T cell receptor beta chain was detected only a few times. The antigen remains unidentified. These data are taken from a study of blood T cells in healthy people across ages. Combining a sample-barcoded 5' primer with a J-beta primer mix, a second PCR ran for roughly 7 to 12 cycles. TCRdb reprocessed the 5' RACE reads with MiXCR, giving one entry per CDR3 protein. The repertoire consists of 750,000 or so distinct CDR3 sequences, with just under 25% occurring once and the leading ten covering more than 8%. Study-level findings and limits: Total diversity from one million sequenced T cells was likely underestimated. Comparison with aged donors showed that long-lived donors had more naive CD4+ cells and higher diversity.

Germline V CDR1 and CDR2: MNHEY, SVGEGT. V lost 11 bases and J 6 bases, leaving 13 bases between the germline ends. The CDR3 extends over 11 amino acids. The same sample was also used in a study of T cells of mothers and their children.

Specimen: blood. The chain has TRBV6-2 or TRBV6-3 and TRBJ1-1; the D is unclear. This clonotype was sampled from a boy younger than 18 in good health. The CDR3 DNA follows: TGTGCCGTCAGAGAAGACGCTGAAGCTTTCTTT. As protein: CAVREDAEAFF.